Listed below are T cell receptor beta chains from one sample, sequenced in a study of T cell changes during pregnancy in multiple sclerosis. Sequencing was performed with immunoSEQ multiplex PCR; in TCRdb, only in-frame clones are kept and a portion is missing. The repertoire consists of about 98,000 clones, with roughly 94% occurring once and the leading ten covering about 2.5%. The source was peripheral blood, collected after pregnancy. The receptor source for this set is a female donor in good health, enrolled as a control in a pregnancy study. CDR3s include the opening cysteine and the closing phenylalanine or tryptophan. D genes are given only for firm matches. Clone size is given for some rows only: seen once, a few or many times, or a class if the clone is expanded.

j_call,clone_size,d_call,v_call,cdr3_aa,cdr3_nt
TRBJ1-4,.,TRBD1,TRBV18,CASSPRGRTNEKLFF,TGTGCCAGCTCACCCAGGGGGCGAACTAATGAAAAACTGTTTTTT
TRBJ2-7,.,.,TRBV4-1,CASSQDSRGEQYF,TGCGCCAGCAGCCAAGATAGTAGGGGTGAGCAGTACTTC
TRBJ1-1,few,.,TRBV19,CASSIGGRGAEAFF,TGTGCCAGTAGTATAGGGGGGAGGGGGGCTGAAGCTTTCTTT
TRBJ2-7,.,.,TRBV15,CATSRGGTRRASYEQYF,TGTGCCACCAGCAGAGGGGGGACTCGCCGGGCCTCCTACGAGCAGTACTTC
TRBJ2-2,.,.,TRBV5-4,CASSLAAGPLNTGELFF,TGTGCCAGCAGCTTGGCCGCAGGGCCTCTAAACACCGGGGAGCTGTTTTTT
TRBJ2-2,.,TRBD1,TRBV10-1,CASSEWGTGARLNTGELFF,TGCGCCAGCAGTGAGTGGGGGACAGGGGCCCGACTTAACACCGGGGAGCTGTTTTTT
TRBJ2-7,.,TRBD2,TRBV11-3,CASSLSGMGNYEQYF,TGTGCCAGCAGCTTAAGCGGGATGGGAAATTACGAGCAGTACTTC
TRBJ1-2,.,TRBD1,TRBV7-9,CASSFTGGPNYGYTF,TGTGCCAGCAGCTTTACAGGGGGCCCTAACTATGGCTACACCTTC
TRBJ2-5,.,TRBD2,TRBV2,CAIFLAGGGKETQYF,TGTGCCATTTTTTTAGCGGGAGGTGGGAAAGAGACCCAGTACTTC
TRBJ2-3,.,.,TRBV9,CASSSGSTSTDTQYF,TGTGCCAGTTCCTCGGGTAGCACGAGCACAGATACGCAGTATTTT
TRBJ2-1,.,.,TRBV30,CAWSVLREQFF,TGTGCCTGGAGTGTTTTGAGGGAGCAGTTCTTC
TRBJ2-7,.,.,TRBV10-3,CAISESPGRIPNSYEQYF,TGTGCCATCAGTGAGTCCCCAGGGCGGATTCCGAACTCCTACGAGCAGTACTTC
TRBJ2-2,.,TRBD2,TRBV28,CASSSGGGKVDTGELFF,TGTGCCAGCAGTTCGGGGGGGGGCAAGGTGGACACCGGGGAGCTGTTTTTT
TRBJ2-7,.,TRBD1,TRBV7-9,CASSYETGVRF,TGTGCCAGCAGCTACGAGACAGGGGTTCGCTTC
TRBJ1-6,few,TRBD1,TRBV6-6,CASSNQQGGNSPLHF,TGTGCCAGCAGTAACCAACAGGGGGGGAATTCACCCCTCCACTTT
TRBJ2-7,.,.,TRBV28,CASSFSGSSYEQYF,TGTGCCAGCAGTTTCTCCGGGAGTAGCTACGAGCAGTACTTC
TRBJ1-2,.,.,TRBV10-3,CAISEWRRGFGYGYTF,TGTGCCATCAGTGAGTGGCGCAGGGGTTTTGGCTATGGCTACACCTTC
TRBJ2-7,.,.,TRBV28,CASSLAGRGGEQYF,TGTGCCAGCAGTTTGGCAGGGCGAGGTGGGGAGCAGTACTTC
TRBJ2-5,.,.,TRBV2,CASTRRVDQETQYF,TGTGCCAGCACGAGGAGGGTGGATCAAGAGACCCAGTACTTC
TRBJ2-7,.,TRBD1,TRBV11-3,CASSFSGTGHDEQYF,TGTGCCAGCAGCTTTTCCGGGACAGGGCATGACGAGCAGTACTTC
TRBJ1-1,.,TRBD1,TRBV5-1,CASSLDRGYTEAFF,TGCGCCAGCAGCTTAGACAGGGGATACACTGAAGCTTTCTTT
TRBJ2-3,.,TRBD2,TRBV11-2,CASSYREGDTQYF,TGTGCCAGCAGCTACCGGGAGGGAGATACGCAGTATTTT
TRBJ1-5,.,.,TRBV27,CASSLSYEGQPQHF,TGTGCCAGCAGTTTATCTTATGAGGGTCAGCCCCAGCATTTT
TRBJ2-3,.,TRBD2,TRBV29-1,CSVSRGGADTQYF,TGCAGCGTTTCTCGGGGGGGCGCAGATACGCAGTATTTT
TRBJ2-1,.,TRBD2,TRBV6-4,CASSELVAGNNEQFF,TGTGCCAGCAGTGAATTGGTAGCGGGAAACAATGAGCAGTTCTTC
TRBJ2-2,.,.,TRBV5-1,CASSLDGRGSGGGELFF,TGCGCCAGCAGCTTGGACGGCCGGGGTTCCGGGGGCGGGGAGCTGTTTTTT
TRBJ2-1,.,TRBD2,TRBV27,CASSLLRTSGGYNEQFF,TGTGCCAGCAGTTTATTGAGGACTAGCGGGGGGTACAATGAGCAGTTCTTC
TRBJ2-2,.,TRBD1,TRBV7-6,CASSLERGLGAGELFF,TGTGCCAGCAGCTTAGAAAGGGGGCTTGGAGCCGGGGAGCTGTTTTTT
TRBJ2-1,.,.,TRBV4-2,CASSQDPVGVSNEQFF,TGTGCCAGCAGCCAAGATCCGGTGGGAGTAAGCAATGAGCAGTTCTTC
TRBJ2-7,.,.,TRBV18,CASSPGVDYEQYF,TGTGCCAGCTCACCCGGGGTGGACTACGAGCAGTACTTC
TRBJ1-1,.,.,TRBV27,CASSLLGDTEAFF,TGTGCCAGCAGTTTGTTGGGAGACACTGAAGCTTTCTTT
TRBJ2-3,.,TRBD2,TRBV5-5,CASSFFPSGRRGTDTQYF,TGTGCCAGCAGCTTTTTTCCTAGCGGGAGGAGGGGGACAGATACGCAGTATTTT
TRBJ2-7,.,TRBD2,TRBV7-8,CASSLGGGLAIEQYF,TGTGCCAGCAGCTTAGGAGGGGGACTAGCAATCGAGCAGTACTTC
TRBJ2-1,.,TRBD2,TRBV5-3,CARSLPRGGQSNEQFF,TGTGCCAGAAGCTTGCCTCGGGGGGGCCAATCCAATGAGCAGTTCTTC
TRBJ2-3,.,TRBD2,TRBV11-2,CASSLPTSGGGTDTQYF,TGTGCCAGCAGCTTACCCACTAGCGGGGGGGGCACAGATACGCAGTATTTT